The next 4 T cell receptor beta chains were all read from a single sample in a study of identical twins. TCRdb processed the 5' RACE reads anew with MiXCR; each CDR3 protein has one entry. The sample records roughly 630,000 distinct CDR3 sequences, 7.1% being singletons. The same specimen was also included in a second study, on yellow fever vaccine responses in identical twins.

The source material was PBMCs. All receptors come from a young woman in good health.

This clonotype was seen only a few times. The rearrangement uses TRBV20-1 and TRBJ2-5; 14 nucleotides match TRBD2. Germline V CDR1 and CDR2: DFQATT, SNEGSKA (reference sequence). After removal of 0 bases from V and 4 bases from J, the junction contained 10 bases not matched to a gene. CDR3 length equals 18 residues. In nucleotides, the CDR3 is TGCAGTGCTAGAGATTGGGGGACTAGCGGGAGAGGTTTAGAGACCCAGTACTTC. Translated, it gives CSARDWGTSGRGLETQYF.

In this sample, this clonotype turned up many times. The gene calls are TRBV5-1 and TRBJ2-1, with 7 bases aligning to TRBD2. With V trimmed by 4 bases and J by 3 bases, 4 bases remained unmatched. Germline lookup yields CDR1 SGHRS and CDR2 YFSETQ. This CDR3 has 14 amino acids. CDR3 residues: CASSPRGDYNEQFF. DNA for the CDR3: TGCGCCAGCAGCCCCCGGGGGGACTACAATGAGCAGTTCTTC.

This clonotype has a handful of counts. The genes are TRBV5-6 and TRBJ2-7, with 7 nucleotides matching TRBD1. The CDR3 length is 13 residues. In germline, CDR1 is SGHDT, CDR2 YYEEEE. V trimming: 2 bases; J trimming: 3 bases; junction bases outside the gene matches: 2. CDR3 loop: CASSLPGGYEQYV. DNA for the CDR3: TGTGCCAGCAGCTTACCAGGGGGCTACGAGCAGTACGTC.

At least ten counts were recorded for this clonotype. The chain employs TRBV6-1 and TRBJ1-2, with 8 bases fitting TRBD1. The CDR3 runs 14 residues. Per germline, CDR1 MNHNS and CDR2 SASEGT. With 5 bases clipped from V and 4 bases from J, the junction kept 6 bases outside the gene matches. This CDR3 reads CASSPTDRGYGYTF. The CDR3 DNA reads TGTGCCAGCAGTCCAACCGACAGGGGCTATGGCTACACCTTC.